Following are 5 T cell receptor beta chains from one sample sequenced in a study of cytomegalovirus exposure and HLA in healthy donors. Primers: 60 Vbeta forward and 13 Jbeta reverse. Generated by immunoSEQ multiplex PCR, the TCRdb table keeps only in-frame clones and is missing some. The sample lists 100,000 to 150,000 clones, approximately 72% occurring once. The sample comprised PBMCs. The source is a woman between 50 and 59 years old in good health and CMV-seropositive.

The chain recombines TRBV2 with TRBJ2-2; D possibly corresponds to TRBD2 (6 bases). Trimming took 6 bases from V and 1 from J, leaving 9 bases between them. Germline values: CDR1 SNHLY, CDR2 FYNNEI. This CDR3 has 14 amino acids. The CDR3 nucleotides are TGTGCCAGCAGGGAGACTAGGAACACCGGGGAGCTGTTTTTT. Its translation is CASRETRNTGELFF.

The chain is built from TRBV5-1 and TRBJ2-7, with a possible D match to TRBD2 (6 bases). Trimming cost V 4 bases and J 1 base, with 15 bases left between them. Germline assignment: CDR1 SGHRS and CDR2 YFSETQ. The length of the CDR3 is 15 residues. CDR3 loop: CASSLIAADSYEQYF. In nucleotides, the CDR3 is TGCGCCAGCAGCCTGATAGCGGCCGATTCCTACGAGCAGTACTTC.

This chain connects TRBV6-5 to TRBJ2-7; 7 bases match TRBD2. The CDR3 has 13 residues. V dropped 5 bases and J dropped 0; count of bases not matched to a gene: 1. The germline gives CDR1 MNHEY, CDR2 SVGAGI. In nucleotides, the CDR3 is TGTGCCAGCAGTAAGCGGGGCTCCTACGAGCAGTACTTC. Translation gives CASSKRGSYEQYF.

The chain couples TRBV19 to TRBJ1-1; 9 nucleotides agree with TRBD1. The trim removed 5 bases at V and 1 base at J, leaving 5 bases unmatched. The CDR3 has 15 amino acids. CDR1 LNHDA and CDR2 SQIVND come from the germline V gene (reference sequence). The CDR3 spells CASSAVQGANTEAFF. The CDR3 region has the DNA TGTGCCAGTAGTGCGGTACAGGGGGCGAACACTGAAGCTTTCTTT.

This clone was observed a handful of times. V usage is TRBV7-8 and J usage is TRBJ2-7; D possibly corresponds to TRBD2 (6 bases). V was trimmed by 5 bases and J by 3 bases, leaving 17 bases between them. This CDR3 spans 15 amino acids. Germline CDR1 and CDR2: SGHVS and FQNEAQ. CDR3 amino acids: CASSPETGGSYEQYF. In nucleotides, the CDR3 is TGTGCCAGCAGCCCAGAAACCGGGGGAAGCTACGAGCAGTACTTC.